The 17 T cell receptor beta chains given below trace back to one sample, sequenced in a study of shared clonotypes between healthy human individuals. Generated by immunoSEQ multiplex PCR, the TCRdb table keeps only in-frame clones and is missing some. This sample has around 330,000 clones; about 74% occur once, and the top ten carry around 10%. The specimen was memory CD4+ T cells sorted from blood. Described subset: CD45RA-negative fraction. These receptors came from a man younger than 40 in good health.

The count of this clone is one. This chain links TRBV2 with TRBJ2-5; 8 nucleotides agree with TRBD2. From germline, CDR1 is SNHLY and CDR2 FYNNEI. The CDR3 runs to 10 residues. V lost 6 bases, J lost 10 bases, and 1 base stayed unmatched. The CDR3 is CASRAGGQYF. DNA of the CDR3: TGTGCCAGCAGGGCGGGGGGCCAGTACTTC.

The V and J genes are TRBV18 and TRBJ2-7; 11 bases match TRBD2. The CDR3 covers 19 residues. Germline lookup yields CDR1 KGHSH and CDR2 LQKENI. Trimming removed 0 bases from V and 2 bases from J; junction bases left unmatched: 12. CDR3 DNA sequence: TGTGCCAGCTCACCACCGGCGGGAGTTAGCGGGAGGGCCCCCTACGAGCAGTACTTC. Its protein is CASSPPAGVSGRAPYEQYF. Together with reference TRBV18 and TRBJ2-7, the CDR3 gives the full variable domain: NAGVMQNPRHLVRRRGQEARLRCSPMKGHSHVYWYRQLPEEGLKFMVYLQKENIIDESGMPKERFSAEFPKEGPSILRIQQVVRGDSAAYFCASSPPAGVSGRAPYEQYFGPGTRLTVT.

This clone was detected a few times. The gene calls are TRBV7-2 and TRBJ2-4, with no clear D. Germline assignment: CDR1 SGHTA and CDR2 FQGNSA. Trimming pared 2 bases from V and 1 base from J, leaving 3 bases between. This CDR3 is 13 amino acids long. The CDR3: CASSLQAKNIQYF. CDR3 nucleotide sequence: TGTGCCAGCAGCTTACAGGCCAAAAACATTCAGTACTTC.

The rearrangement joins TRBV11-3 to TRBJ2-1; the match to TRBD1 covers 9 bases. This CDR3 has 15 residues. The germline gives CDR1 SGHNT, CDR2 YENEEA. V shed 5 bases, J shed 6 bases, and the junction held 8 bases outside the gene matches. CDR3 protein: CASSPTGTGFNEQFF. CDR3 DNA: TGTGCCAGCAGCCCAACCGGGACAGGGTTCAATGAGCAGTTCTTC. Full variable domain (outside the CDR3, taken from reference TRBV11-3 and TRBJ2-1): EAGVVQSPRYKIIEKKQPVAFWCNPISGHNTLYWYLQNLGQGPELLIRYENEEAVDDSQLPKDRFSAERLKGVDSTLKIQPAELGDSAVYLCASSPTGTGFNEQFFGPGTRLTVL.

The chain uses TRBV5-8 and TRBJ1-1; tentative D call: TRBD1 (5 bases). This CDR3 has 15 amino acids. Per germline, CDR1 SGHTS and CDR2 YDEGEE. V gave up 5 bases and J gave up 3 bases, with 17 bases separating them. CDR3 residues: CASSLRWGGDTEAFF. CDR3 coding DNA: TGTGCCAGCAGTCTTCGTTGGGGGGGAGACACTGAAGCTTTCTTT.

V gene TRBV5-1 combines with J gene TRBJ1-4; unclear D gene. This CDR3 has 14 residues. V lost 0 bases and J 7 bases, leaving 10 bases between the germline ends. The V gene's germline CDR1 is SGHRS and CDR2 YFSETQ. Here the CDR3 DNA reads TGCGCCAGCAGCTTGGAAGGAGTCGGTGAAAAACTGTTTTTT. Protein product: CASSLEGVGEKLFF.

The rearrangement uses TRBV6-5 and TRBJ2-4, with a weak D call TRBD2 (6 bases). The germline gives CDR1 MNHEY, CDR2 SVGAGI. Trimming took 0 bases from V and 9 from J, leaving 9 bases between them. This CDR3 is 13 amino acids long. The CDR3 protein is CASSYSRGGIQYF. CDR3 DNA sequence: TGTGCCAGCAGTTACTCGAGGGGAGGCATTCAGTACTTC.

The chain links TRBV4-2 to TRBJ2-7, with TRBD1 identical over 7 bases. There are 13 residues in the CDR3. Trimming took 4 bases from V and 6 from J; bases not matched to a gene: 6. Per germline, CDR1 LGHNA and CDR2 YNFKEQ. The CDR3 coding sequence is TGTGCCAGCAGCCCCGACAGGGCGACCGAGCAGTACTTC. Its translation: CASSPDRATEQYF.

The genes are TRBV19 and TRBJ2-7, with D possibly matching TRBD2 (5 bases). V was clipped by 2 bases and J by 3 bases, with 17 bases between them. Germline V CDR1 and CDR2: LNHDA, SQIVND (reference sequence). This CDR3 is built from 16 residues. The CDR3 loop reads CASSIPPGRGRYEQYF. The CDR3 coding sequence is TGTGCCAGTAGTATACCCCCTGGGAGAGGCCGCTACGAGCAGTACTTC.

V usage is TRBV21-1 and J usage is TRBJ2-7. TRBV21-1 is given as a pseudogene. The CDR3 is 15 amino acids. CDR3 in amino acids: CASSNLMLFGYEQYF. The CDR3 DNA sequence: TGTGCCAGCAGCAATTTGATGTTGTTTGGCTACGAGCAGTACTTC.

V and J are TRBV5-1 and TRBJ1-4; TRBD1 aligns across 7 bases. From germline, CDR1 is SGHRS and CDR2 YFSETQ. This CDR3 contains 16 residues. Trimming took 4 bases from V and 4 from J; bases not matched to a gene: 10. The CDR3 sequence is CASSPEGQAINEKLFF. DNA for the CDR3: TGCGCCAGCAGCCCTGAAGGACAGGCCATTAATGAAAAACTGTTTTTT.

The genes are TRBV5-4 and TRBJ2-1; 8 bases fit TRBD2. The trim removed 2 bases at V and 3 bases at J, leaving 4 bases unmatched. From germline, CDR1 is SGHNT and CDR2 YYREEE (reference sequence). The CDR3 is 15 residues long. The CDR3 loop reads CASSFSSGSYNEQFF. CDR3 nucleotides: TGTGCCAGCAGCTTTTCAAGCGGGAGCTACAATGAGCAGTTCTTC.

The rearrangement joins TRBV5-1 to TRBJ2-3; D gene unclear. The CDR3 is 13 residues long. CDR1 and CDR2 from the germline V gene are SGHRS and YFSETQ. V was clipped by 0 bases and J by 5 bases, with 7 bases between them. The CDR3 nucleotides are TGCGCCAGCAGCTTGGCAGCAATAGATACGCAGTATTTT. This sequence encodes CASSLAAIDTQYF.

The V gene is TRBV7-2, the J gene TRBJ2-5, with no clear D. Between the trimmed V and J ends, which lost 3 bases and 5 bases, there was a span of 4 bases. There are 11 residues in the CDR3. Germline V gives CDR1 SGHTA, CDR2 FQGNSA. The CDR3 sequence is CASSFYETQYF. For the CDR3, the DNA is TGTGCCAGCAGCTTCTACGAGACCCAGTACTTC.

The rearrangement uses TRBV15 and TRBJ2-7; D may be TRBD1 or TRBD2 (5 bases each). V was cut by 2 bases and J by 5 bases, with 19 bases left in between. The CDR3 sequence is 16 residues long. Germline V gene data show CDR1 as LNHNV and CDR2 as YYDKDF (reference sequence). The CDR3 reads CATSRIGGKKGHEQYF. CDR3 DNA: TGTGCCACCAGCAGAATTGGGGGAAAAAAGGGCCACGAGCAGTACTTC.

The sample holds a few counts of this clone. V is TRBV5-1 and J is TRBJ1-4; D not resolved. Trimming cost V 4 bases and J 6 bases, with 10 bases left between them. Germline V gene sequence: CDR1 SGHRS, CDR2 YFSETQ. The CDR3 covers 13 residues. This chain's CDR3 is CASSPSTDEKLFF. CDR3 coding DNA: TGCGCCAGCAGCCCCAGCACGGATGAAAAACTGTTTTTT.

The chain couples TRBV6-1 to TRBJ1-1, with D hard to call. Germline V gene sequence: CDR1 MNHNS, CDR2 SASEGT. V shed 7 bases and J shed 2 bases, with 5 bases lying between them. CDR3 length: 11 amino acids. The CDR3 protein is CASIANTEAFF. The CDR3 nucleotides read TGTGCCAGCATCGCAAACACTGAAGCTTTCTTT.